The 27 T cell receptor beta chains given below trace back to one sample, sequenced in a study of blood T cells in healthy people across ages. With a J-beta primer mix and a sample-barcoded 5' primer, a second PCR ran 7 to 11 cycles. One entry per CDR3 protein, called by TCRdb with MiXCR from the 5' RACE reads. Counted here are approximately 730,000 distinct CDR3 sequences, 53% occurring once; the ten biggest clones make up about 38%. Sequencing used blood. These receptors all stem from a man older than 75 in good health.

The genes are TRBV12-3 or TRBV12-4 and TRBJ2-1; 11 nucleotides match TRBD2. The J segment lost 4 bases and the V segment lost 4 bases, leaving 6 bases of the junction unmatched. This CDR3 spans 16 amino acids. The CDR3 is CASSSSGTSGYNEQFF. CDR3 in DNA: TGTGCCAGCAGTTCCTCCGGGACTAGCGGATACAATGAGCAGTTCTTC.

The chain is built from TRBV27 and TRBJ1-6; D is undetermined. CDR1 and CDR2 (germline): MNHEY, SMNVEV (reference sequence). Trimming cost V 6 bases and J 6 bases, with 15 bases left between them. This CDR3 is 15 amino acids long. CDR3 region: CASSPRVPANSPLHF. CDR3 nucleotide sequence: TGTGCCAGCAGCCCTCGCGTACCCGCTAATTCACCCCTCCACTTT.

This clonotype was found once. The V and J genes are TRBV21-1 and TRBJ1-2. TRBV21-1 is annotated as a pseudogene. The CDR3 has 16 amino acids. The CDR3 sequence is CASSKERISANYGYTF. CDR3 bases: TGTGCCAGCAGCAAAGAACGGATCTCCGCTAACTATGGCTACACCTTC.

J is TRBJ2-7 and V is TRBV20-1, with D tentatively TRBD1 or TRBD2 (5 bases each). V shed 7 bases and J shed 3 bases, with 16 bases lying between them. The germline V gene encodes CDR1 DFQATT and CDR2 SNEGSKA (reference sequence). The CDR3 contains 13 residues. CDR3 sequence (DNA): TGCAGTGGGAGTGGGGACGACATCTACGAGCAGTACTTC. It specifies CSGSGDDIYEQYF.

This clonotype was observed a handful of times. This chain links TRBV4-2 with TRBJ2-7; 9 bases fit TRBD2. The CDR3 is made up of 16 amino acids. The germline gives CDR1 LGHNA, CDR2 YNFKEQ. Trimming took 1 base from V and 7 from J; bases not matched to a gene: 11. The CDR3 DNA reads TGTGCCAGCAGCCAAGTAGCGGGAGCAGTGGGAGGGGAGCAGTACTTC. Its translation: CASSQVAGAVGGEQYF.

This clonotype was seen at least ten times. The genes are TRBV5-1 and TRBJ1-1, with a possible D match to TRBD1 (6 bases). Trimming left V 1 base short and J 3 bases short, with 10 bases between. The CDR3 extends over 14 amino acids. CDR1 and CDR2 from the germline V gene are SGHRS and YFSETQ. CDR3 loop: CASSLNRVDTEAFF. Written as DNA, the CDR3 is TGCGCCAGCAGCTTGAACAGGGTAGACACTGAAGCTTTCTTT.

This chain joins TRBV4-2 and TRBJ2-3; 7 bases align to TRBD2. CDR3 length equals 18 residues. Germline CDR1 and CDR2: LGHNA and YNFKEQ. After removal of 3 bases from V and 3 bases from J, the junction contained 15 bases not matched to a gene. The CDR3 nucleotides read TGTGCCAGCAGCCACCAACCTTTTGGGGAGGGAGCGACAGATACGCAGTATTTT. This sequence encodes CASSHQPFGEGATDTQYF.

The CDR3 DNA follows: TGCGCCAGCAGCACCGGGACATTAGGCAGATACGCGTATTTT. It codes for CASSTGTLGRYAYF. The rearrangement joins TRBV5-1 to TRBJ2-3; D might be TRBD1 (6 bases). CDR1 is SGHRS, CDR2 YFSETQ, per germline. The CDR3 contains 14 residues. V gave up 4 bases and J gave up 14 bases, with 23 bases separating them. Combining the CDR3 with reference TRBV5-1 and TRBJ2-3 gives the whole variable domain KAGVTQTPRYLIKTRGQQVTLSCSPISGHRSVSWYQQTPGQGLQFLFEYFSETQRNKGNFPGRFSGRQFSNSRSEMNVSTLELGDSALYLCASSTGTLGRYAYFGPGTRLTVL.

This clonotype has more than one count but fewer than ten. The chain combines TRBV5-1 with TRBJ2-7; 7 bases align to TRBD2. The V gene's germline CDR1 is SGHRS and CDR2 YFSETQ. Trimming removed 3 bases from V and 3 bases from J; junction bases left unmatched: 9. There are 15 residues in the CDR3. This chain's CDR3 is CASSSTAGGNYEQYF. The DNA of the CDR3 is TGCGCCAGCAGCTCCACAGCCGGGGGGAACTACGAGCAGTACTTC.

In nucleotides, the CDR3 is TGTGCCAGCAGTCGAACTAGCGGGATCTCCTACAATGAGCAGTTCTTC. It translates to CASSRTSGISYNEQFF. The rearrangement uses TRBV5-4 and TRBJ2-1; 10 nucleotides match TRBD2. Germline CDR1 is SGHNT and CDR2 is YYREEE (reference sequence). This CDR3 region has 16 residues. The V gene end was trimmed by 5 bases and the J gene end by 0 bases; junction bases not matched to a gene: 5.

This clonotype showed up just a few times. V gene TRBV2 combines with J gene TRBJ2-1; 14 bases fit TRBD2. Germline loops: CDR1 SNHLY, CDR2 FYNNEI. V trimming: 4 bases; J trimming: 9 bases; junction bases outside the gene matches: 2. There are 14 residues in the CDR3. CDR3 region: CASSGTSGRFEQFF. CDR3 in DNA: TGTGCCAGCAGTGGGACTAGCGGGAGGTTTGAGCAGTTCTTC.

The chain couples TRBV5-1 to TRBJ2-1; 10 positions agree with TRBD2. The ends lost 4 bases at V and 5 bases at J; junction bases unmatched: 9. The CDR3 has 16 amino acids. Germline assignment: CDR1 SGHRS and CDR2 YFSETQ. The CDR3 region is CASSLFTSGTDNEQFF. The CDR3 DNA reads as TGCGCCAGCAGCCTATTCACTAGCGGGACCGACAATGAGCAGTTCTTC.

The rearrangement uses TRBV7-2 and TRBJ2-5; 11 nucleotides align to TRBD2. The length of the CDR3 is 14 residues. Germline CDR1 and CDR2: SGHTA and FQGNSA. Unmatched junction bases numbered 12, after V lost 7 bases and J lost 11 bases. CDR3 amino acids: CASTRLAGSREQYF. Written as DNA, the CDR3 is TGTGCCAGCACTCGACTAGCGGGATCACGTGAGCAGTACTTC.

The chain couples TRBV6-1 to TRBJ1-4, with D possibly matching TRBD1 (6 bases). The ends were cut back, 7 bases at V and 4 bases at J, with 13 bases in the middle. The CDR3 contains 14 residues. Germline values: CDR1 MNHNS, CDR2 SASEGT. Here the CDR3 reads CASIDRSLNEKLFF. CDR3 coding DNA: TGTGCCAGCATCGACAGGAGCCTTAATGAAAAACTGTTTTTT.

The gene calls are TRBV3-1 and TRBJ1-2, with 8 bases that match TRBD1. The length of the CDR3 is 11 residues. With V trimmed by 1 base and J by 13 bases, 2 bases remained unmatched. Looked up from germline, CDR1 is LGHDT and CDR2 is YNNKEL (reference sequence). The CDR3 is CASSQGQGFTF. The CDR3 DNA follows: TGTGCCAGCAGCCAAGGACAGGGGTTCACCTTC.

This chain connects TRBV2 to TRBJ2-4; TRBD1 agrees at 7 bases. The J call may be faulty, since TRBJ2-7 better matches the DNA end. Germline-derived CDR1 and CDR2 are SNHLY and FYNNEI. This CDR3 has 14 amino acids. This chain's CDR3 is CASSASGQSYEQYF. The CDR3 DNA is TGTGCCAGCAGTGCCTCGGGACAGAGTTACGAGCAGTACTTC.

The chain uses TRBV27 and TRBJ2-7; the D is unclear. The CDR3 totals 14 residues. V gave up 3 bases and J gave up 0 bases, with 9 bases separating them. Germline CDR1 is MNHEY and CDR2 is SMNVEV (reference sequence). DNA for the CDR3: TGTGCCAGCAGTTTTTTAGGCAGCTCCTACGAGCAGTACTTC. Translated: CASSFLGSSYEQYF.

This chain links TRBV6-1 with TRBJ2-1; tentatively, D is TRBD2 (5 bases). The DNA end is more similar to TRBJ2-7, so the J call may be wrong. This CDR3 is 14 amino acids long. The germline V gene encodes CDR1 MNHNS and CDR2 SASEGT. The CDR3: CASSRTPSYNEQYF. The CDR3 DNA is TGTGCCAGCAGTCGGACTCCCTCCTACAATGAGCAGTACTTC.

This clonotype came up a few times. This chain uses TRBV20-1 with TRBJ2-1; 9 bases fit TRBD1. The junction had 18 bases not matched to a gene; V was cut back by 6 bases and J by 6 bases. The CDR3 extends over 17 amino acids. Germline V gene data show CDR1 as DFQATT and CDR2 as SNEGSKA (reference sequence). DNA of the CDR3: TGCAGTGCCAATGGGTGGGGGGACAGGGTATCGGGCAATGAGCAGTTCTTC. Translation gives CSANGWGDRVSGNEQFF.

The genes are TRBV18 and TRBJ1-6; TRBD1 matches 8 bases. With 3 bases clipped from V and 7 bases from J, the junction kept 5 bases outside the gene matches. The V gene's germline CDR1 is KGHSH and CDR2 LQKENI. CDR3 length: 15 residues. The CDR3, as DNA: TGTGCCAGCTCACCCCAGGGGGCTAAAAATTCACCCCTCCACTTT. It translates to CASSPQGAKNSPLHF. Variable domain in full (rest from reference TRBV18 and TRBJ1-6): NAGVMQNPRHLVRRRGQEARLRCSPMKGHSHVYWYRQLPEEGLKFMVYLQKENIIDESGMPKERFSAEFPKEGPSILRIQQVVRGDSAAYFCASSPQGAKNSPLHFGNGTRLTVT.

This clonotype was observed a handful of times. One junction end disagrees with the germline gene, perhaps due to a read error. This chain joins TRBV5-1 and TRBJ2-3; tentative D call: TRBD1 (6 bases). The CDR3 has 16 amino acids. The V gene's germline CDR1 is SGHRS and CDR2 YFSETQ. CDR3: CASSLEGRGGTDTQYF. As DNA, the CDR3 is TGTGCCAGCAGCTTAGAAGGCAGGGGTGGCACAGATACGCAGTATTTT.

V and J are TRBV6-1 and TRBJ1-4; no clear D gene. The germline V and J ends were trimmed by 1 base and 0 bases, with 3 bases remaining between them. This CDR3 is built from 14 residues. Germline V gives CDR1 MNHNS, CDR2 SASEGT. CDR3 nucleotide sequence: TGTGCCAGCAGTGAAGTTTCAACTAATGAAAAACTGTTTTTT. It is translated as CASSEVSTNEKLFF.

Only a few counts were recorded for this clonotype. Germline and junction disagree at one end, which may indicate a read error. The chain uses TRBV11-2 and TRBJ2-5, with D perhaps TRBD2 (6 bases). Germline CDR1 SGHAT, CDR2 FQNNGV. CDR3 length: 14 residues. The CDR3 nucleotides are TGTGCTAGCAGCTCGTTTGGGGGAGGAGAGACCCAGTACTTC. This sequence encodes CASSSFGGGETQYF.

The CDR3 nucleotides are TGTGCCAGCAGTTACCTCATGCGACAGGGAGCAACCGGGGAGCTGTTTTTT. As protein: CASSYLMRQGATGELFF. V is TRBV6-6 and J is TRBJ2-2, with 7 bases lining up with TRBD1. Germline CDR1 MNHNY, CDR2 SVGAGI (reference sequence). V lost 2 bases to trimming and J lost 5 bases; unmatched junction nucleotides: 11. The CDR3 spans 17 residues.

This clonotype was seen once. The genes are TRBV24-1 and TRBJ2-1; D not resolved. From germline, CDR1 is KGHDR and CDR2 SFDVKD. Trimming pared 4 bases from V and 5 bases from J, leaving 8 bases between. This CDR3 spans 13 amino acids. The CDR3 is CATSDTTHNEQFF. The CDR3 DNA reads as TGTGCCACCAGTGACACTACCCACAATGAGCAGTTCTTC.

This clonotype was detected only a few times. V gene TRBV28 combines with J gene TRBJ2-7; possible D gene TRBD1, 7 bases. Germline lookup yields CDR1 MDHEN and CDR2 SYDVKM. This CDR3 is built from 15 residues. Trimming removed 6 bases at V and 5 bases at J, with 20 bases between. CDR3: CASSRRDRPPNEQYF. For the CDR3, the DNA is TGTGCCAGCAGCCGGCGGGACAGACCTCCTAACGAGCAGTACTTC. Combining the CDR3 with reference TRBV28 and TRBJ2-7 gives the whole variable domain DVKVTQSSRYLVKRTGEKVFLECVQDMDHENMFWYRQDPGLGLRLIYFSYDVKMKEKGDIPEGYSVSREKKERFSLILESASTNQTSMYLCASSRRDRPPNEQYFGPGTRLTVT.

This chain joins TRBV5-1 and TRBJ2-1; D unclear. CDR1 is SGHRS and CDR2 is YFSETQ in the germline V gene. CDR3 size: 13 residues. Trimming pared 0 bases from V and 10 bases from J, leaving 11 bases between. The CDR3 sequence: CASSLVLVDEQFF. The CDR3, as DNA: TGCGCCAGCAGCTTGGTCCTAGTGGACGAGCAGTTCTTC.